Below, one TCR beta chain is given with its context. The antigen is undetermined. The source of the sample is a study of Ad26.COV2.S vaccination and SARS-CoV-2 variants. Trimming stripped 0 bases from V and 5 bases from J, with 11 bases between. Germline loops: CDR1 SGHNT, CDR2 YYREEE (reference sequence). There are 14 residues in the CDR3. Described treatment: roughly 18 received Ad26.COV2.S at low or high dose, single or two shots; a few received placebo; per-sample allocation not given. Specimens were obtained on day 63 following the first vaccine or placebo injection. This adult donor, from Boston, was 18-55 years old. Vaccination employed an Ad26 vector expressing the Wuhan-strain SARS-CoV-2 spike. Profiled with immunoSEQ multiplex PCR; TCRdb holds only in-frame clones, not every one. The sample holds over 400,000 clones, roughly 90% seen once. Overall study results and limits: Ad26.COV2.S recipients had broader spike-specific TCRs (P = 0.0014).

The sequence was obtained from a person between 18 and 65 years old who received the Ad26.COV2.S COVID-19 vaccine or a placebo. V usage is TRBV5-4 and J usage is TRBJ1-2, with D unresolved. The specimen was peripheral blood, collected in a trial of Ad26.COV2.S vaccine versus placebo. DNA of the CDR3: TGTGCCAGCAGCTTGGTCCGGACGGATTATGGCTACACCTTC. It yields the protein CASSLVRTDYGYTF.